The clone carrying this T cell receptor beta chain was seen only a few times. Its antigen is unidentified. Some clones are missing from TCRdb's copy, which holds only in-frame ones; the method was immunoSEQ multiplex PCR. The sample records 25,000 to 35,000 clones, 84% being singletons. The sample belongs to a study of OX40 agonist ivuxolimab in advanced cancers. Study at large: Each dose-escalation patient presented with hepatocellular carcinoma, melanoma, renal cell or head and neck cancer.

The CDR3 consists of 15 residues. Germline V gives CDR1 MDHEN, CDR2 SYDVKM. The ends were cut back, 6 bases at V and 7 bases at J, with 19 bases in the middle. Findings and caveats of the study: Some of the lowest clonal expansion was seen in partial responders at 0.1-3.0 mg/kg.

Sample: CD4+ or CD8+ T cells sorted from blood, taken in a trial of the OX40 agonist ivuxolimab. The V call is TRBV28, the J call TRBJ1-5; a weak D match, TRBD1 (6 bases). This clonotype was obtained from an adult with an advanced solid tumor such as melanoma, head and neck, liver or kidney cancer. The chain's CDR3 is CASSPREGVRQPQHF. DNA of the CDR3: TGTGCCAGCAGCCCCCGTGAGGGGGTGCGACAGCCCCAGCATTTT.